These 10 T cell receptor beta chains were all obtained from the same sample, sequenced in a study of blood T cells in healthy people across ages. PCR was performed a second time for about 7 to 11 cycles using a sample-barcoded 5' primer and a J-beta primer mix. In TCRdb, the 5' RACE reads were re-called with MiXCR into one record per CDR3 protein. The sample consists of some 1.5 million distinct CDR3 sequences, approximately 43% of them appearing once. Sequencing was performed on blood. These receptors originate from a woman between 18 and 29 years old in good health.

The V call is TRBV6-5, the J call TRBJ2-7, with no clear D. The DNA end favors TRBJ2-5, so the J call may be wrong. This CDR3 contains 17 residues. Germline V gene data show CDR1 as MNHEY and CDR2 as SVGAGI. CDR3 protein: CASSYRRALRKFETQYF. The CDR3 DNA reads as TGTGCCAGCAGTTACCGACGGGCCTTGAGGAAATTCGAGACCCAGTACTTC.

This rearrangement joins TRBV7-2 to TRBJ2-5, with D possibly TRBD1 on 6 matching bases. With 4 bases removed from V and 2 bases from J, the gap between germline ends came to 11 bases. The CDR3 spans 14 residues. The germline V gene has CDR1 SGHTA and CDR2 FQGNSA. This CDR3 reads CASSYQGSQETQYF. The CDR3 DNA is TGTGCCAGCAGCTACCAGGGGTCTCAAGAGACCCAGTACTTC.

The chain couples TRBV7-9 to TRBJ1-1; 9 bases align to TRBD1. Germline CDR1 is SEHNR and CDR2 is FQNEAQ (reference sequence). J lost 5 bases, V lost 5 bases, and 12 bases had no gene match. This CDR3 region has 16 residues. CDR3 in amino acids: CASSTPGGQGGTEAFF. DNA for the CDR3: TGTGCCAGCAGCACCCCTGGGGGACAGGGTGGTACTGAAGCTTTCTTT.

This rearrangement joins TRBV20-1 to TRBJ2-2, with 10 bases fitting TRBD2. Germline CDR1 and CDR2: DFQATT and SNEGSKA (reference sequence). With 5 bases clipped from V and 8 bases from J, the junction kept 14 bases outside the gene matches. This CDR3 region has 16 residues. This CDR3 is CSARPPSGSLKGELFF. The CDR3 DNA follows: TGCAGTGCTCGTCCGCCTAGCGGGAGTCTCAAGGGGGAGCTGTTTTTT.

This clonotype was observed many times. The chain joins TRBV4-1 to TRBJ2-1, with TRBD2 matching over 8 bases. Germline CDR1 and CDR2: MGHRA and YSYEKL. With V trimmed by 4 bases and J by 2 bases, 7 bases remained unmatched. The CDR3 spans 16 residues. The CDR3 is CASSLSGGPPYNEQFF. In DNA form, the CDR3 reads TGCGCCAGCAGCCTTTCGGGGGGGCCTCCCTACAATGAGCAGTTCTTC.

The V call is TRBV6-5, the J call TRBJ2-7; no reliable D call. Trimming cost V 6 bases and J 3 bases, with 21 bases left between them. Germline CDR1 reads MNHEY; CDR2 reads SVGAGI. The CDR3 consists of 16 residues. The CDR3 coding sequence is TGTGCCAGCAGCACCCCAGGAACGCCGCCATACTACGAGCAGTACTTC. Protein product: CASSTPGTPPYYEQYF.

About this clonotype: At one end, the junction sequence differs from germline, possibly due to a read error. V is TRBV29-1 and J is TRBJ2-3, with TRBD2 identical over 10 bases. This CDR3 is built from 15 residues. Germline V CDR1 and CDR2: SQVTM, ANQGSEA. CDR3 nucleotide sequence: TGCGGCGTTGAAGAGCGGGGGGGGCGCACAGATACGCAGTATTTT. It codes for CGVEERGGRTDTQYF.

This clonotype was counted between two and nine times. The J gene is TRBJ2-3, the V gene TRBV9; D ambiguous. CDR3 length: 13 amino acids. The germline V gene has CDR1 SGDLS and CDR2 YYNGEE. Trimming cost V 0 bases and J 5 bases, with 7 bases left between them. This CDR3 reads CASSVEGLDTQYF. The CDR3 bases are TGTGCCAGCAGCGTAGAAGGGCTAGATACGCAGTATTTT.

The chain joins TRBV7-2 to TRBJ1-1; 8 nucleotides agree with TRBD1. The V segment lost 10 bases and the J segment 5 bases; nucleotides outside the gene matches: 9. CDR1 is SGHTA and CDR2 is FQGNSA in the germline V gene. The CDR3 has 13 amino acids. CDR3 DNA sequence: TGTGCCACCAAGGACAGGGTGGGGACTGAAGCTTTCTTT. This codes for CATKDRVGTEAFF.

The gene calls are TRBV20-1 and TRBJ2-1; D is perhaps TRBD1 or TRBD2 (5 bases each). Germline V gene lookup returns CDR1 DFQATT and CDR2 SNEGSKA (reference sequence). The CDR3 extends over 18 amino acids. V lost 5 bases and J 6 bases, leaving 29 bases between the germline ends. The CDR3 DNA sequence: TGCAGTGCTCGGCCAATATCTCCGGGACCAGTTTGGAGCAATGAGCAGTTCTTC. Translation gives CSARPISPGPVWSNEQFF.